This T cell receptor (beta chain) was profiled in a study of blood T cell repertoires in COVID-19. Clones were sequenced by immunoSEQ multiplex PCR, and TCRdb holds only the in-frame ones, with some missing. The sample includes about 190,000 clones, about nine tenths of them seen just once. Looked up from germline, CDR1 is KGHSH and CDR2 is LQKENI. V gave up 3 bases and J gave up 1 base, with 3 bases separating them. The CDR3 is made up of 12 amino acids. V gene TRBV18 combines with J gene TRBJ2-5; D is unclear. The specimen was peripheral blood. The sequence came from a man aged 35 to 55 with acute or convalescent COVID-19. The CDR3 is CASSPRQETQYF. The CDR3 DNA is TGTGCCAGCTCACCCCGCCAAGAGACCCAGTACTTC. Drawing the rest from reference TRBV18 and TRBJ2-5, the complete variable domain is NAGVMQNPRHLVRRRGQEARLRCSPMKGHSHVYWYRQLPEEGLKFMVYLQKENIIDESGMPKERFSAEFPKEGPSILRIQQVVRGDSAAYFCASSPRQETQYFGPGTRLLVL.